This TCR beta chain was captured in a study of tumor and adjacent non-tumor tissue in lung cancer. General study results and limits: Top 100 clones took a larger repertoire share in normal lung.

Comments on this clonotype: Its specificity is not known. One junction end does not reproduce the germline sequence, and a read error may be involved.

Three rounds of nested PCR, following a modified ARM-PCR protocol, produced the TCRbeta library. MiXCR was run by TCRdb on the multiplex PCR reads, yielding one entry per CDR3 protein. The sample lists over 110,000 distinct CDR3 sequences; about 71% were seen once. CDR1 and CDR2 (germline): LGHNA, YNFKEQ. The CDR3 consists of 16 residues. This sample's RNA came from whole unsorted tissue. The receptor's source is a man aged 60-69 years with small cell lung cancer. Sequencing was carried out using lung tumor tissue. The rearrangement links TRBV4-2 to TRBJ1-2; D remains unclear. CDR3 sequence reads: CASNQAGLDGNYGYTF. The CDR3 coding sequence is TGTGCCAGCAACCAAGCGGGTCTGGACGGAAACTACGGCTACACCTTC.